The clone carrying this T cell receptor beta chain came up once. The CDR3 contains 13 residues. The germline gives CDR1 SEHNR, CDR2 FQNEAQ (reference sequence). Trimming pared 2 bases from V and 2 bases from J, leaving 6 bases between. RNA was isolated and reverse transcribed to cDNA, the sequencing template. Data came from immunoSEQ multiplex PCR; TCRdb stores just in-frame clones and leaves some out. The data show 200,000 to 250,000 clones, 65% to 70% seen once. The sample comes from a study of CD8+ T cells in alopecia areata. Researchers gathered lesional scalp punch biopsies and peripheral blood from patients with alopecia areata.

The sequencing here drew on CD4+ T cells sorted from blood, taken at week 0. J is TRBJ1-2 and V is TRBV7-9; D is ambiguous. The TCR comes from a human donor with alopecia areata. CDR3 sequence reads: CASSLTLNYGYTF. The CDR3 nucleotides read TGTGCCAGCAGCTTAACACTAAACTATGGCTACACCTTC.